The next 25 T cell receptor beta chains were all read from a single sample in a study of blood T cell repertoires in COVID-19. Sequencing used immunoSEQ multiplex PCR; TCRdb keeps in-frame clones, though not all of them. The sample yields more than 150,000 clones, almost 80% seen once. Sequencing was performed on peripheral blood. The receptors derive from a woman aged 70-85 years with acute or convalescent COVID-19.

The J gene is TRBJ2-7, the V gene TRBV5-1; 8 positions agree with TRBD2. Germline V gives CDR1 SGHRS, CDR2 YFSETQ. The CDR3 has 13 amino acids. V lost 6 bases and J lost 0; bases outside the gene matches: 2. The CDR3 sequence is CASKSGSSYEQYF. As DNA, the CDR3 is TGCGCCAGCAAGAGCGGGAGCTCCTACGAGCAGTACTTC.

This chain uses TRBV7-8 with TRBJ2-7, with 9 bases aligning to TRBD1. The CDR3 is 14 residues long. Per the germline V gene, CDR1 is SGHVS and CDR2 is FQNEAQ. V was pared by 6 bases and J by 1 base, with 4 bases of the junction left unmatched. DNA for the CDR3: TGTGCCAGCAGGACCGGGACAGGGTCCTACGAGCAGTACTTC. Its protein is CASRTGTGSYEQYF.

This clone was seen at least ten times. CDR3 sequence: CASSPYKVGTEAFF. CDR3 in DNA: TGTGCCAGCTCACCATATAAGGTCGGGACTGAAGCTTTCTTT. The rearrangement uses TRBV18 and TRBJ1-1, with unresolved D. This CDR3 comprises 14 residues. Deletions cut 2 bases from V and 5 bases from J, with 12 bases between. Germline CDR1 is KGHSH and CDR2 is LQKENI.

V is TRBV5-1 and J is TRBJ2-2; D is uncertain. There are 14 residues in the CDR3. Germline CDR1 SGHRS, CDR2 YFSETQ. V lost 2 bases and J lost 1, with 6 bases in between. CDR3 coding DNA: TGCGCCAGCAGCTTCGACTGGAACACCGGGGAGCTGTTTTTT. Residues: CASSFDWNTGELFF. Supplemented by reference TRBV5-1 and TRBJ2-2, the full variable domain reads KAGVTQTPRYLIKTRGQQVTLSCSPISGHRSVSWYQQTPGQGLQFLFEYFSETQRNKGNFPGRFSGRQFSNSRSEMNVSTLELGDSALYLCASSFDWNTGELFFGEGSRLTVL.

The chain uses TRBV18 and TRBJ2-5, with 8 nucleotides matching TRBD1. The V gene's germline CDR1 is KGHSH and CDR2 LQKENI. The V and J ends lost 6 bases and 5 bases, in that order; junction bases with no gene match: 8. The CDR3 loop spans 14 amino acids. The CDR3 loop reads CASSPAGGEETQYF. The CDR3 nucleotides are TGTGCCAGCTCGCCGGCAGGGGGCGAGGAGACCCAGTACTTC.

The chain uses TRBV30 and TRBJ1-6; 9 nucleotides align to TRBD1. V was clipped by 4 bases and J by 7 bases; unmatched bases: 5. The CDR3 is 14 amino acids. The germline V gene has CDR1 GTSNPN and CDR2 SVGIG (reference sequence). In nucleotides, the CDR3 is TGTGCCTGGAAAGGGGACAGGGAGAATTCACCCCTCCACTTT. Translating it yields CAWKGDRENSPLHF.

This rearrangement joins TRBV7-2 to TRBJ2-5, with D perhaps matching TRBD2 (5 bases). The V gene lost 3 bases and the J gene lost 3 bases, with 8 bases spanning the gap. The CDR3 consists of 13 residues. CDR1 SGHTA and CDR2 FQGNSA come from the germline V gene. The chain's CDR3 is CASSFSREETQYF. CDR3 DNA sequence: TGTGCCAGCAGCTTCTCGCGGGAAGAGACCCAGTACTTC.

This clone appeared a few times. The gene calls are TRBV28 and TRBJ2-7; D gene unclear. Germline CDR1 reads MDHEN; CDR2 reads SYDVKM. This CDR3 is built from 12 residues. V was pared by 5 bases and J by 8 bases, with 13 bases between. CDR3 loop: CASSLPGSQQYF. The CDR3 bases are TGTGCCAGCAGTCTGCCTGGCTCCCAGCAGTACTTC.

The chain is built from TRBV6-1 and TRBJ2-2, with 7 bases identical to TRBD1. This CDR3 has 15 residues. Germline loops: CDR1 MNHNS, CDR2 SASEGT. V lost 0 bases, J lost 7 bases, and 5 bases stayed unmatched. CDR3 amino acids: CASSEAGGEHGELFF. In DNA form, the CDR3 reads TGTGCCAGCAGTGAAGCAGGGGGCGAGCACGGGGAGCTGTTTTTT.

The rearrangement uses TRBV2 and TRBJ1-2; 8 bases are shared with TRBD1. Unmatched junction bases numbered 5, after V lost 6 bases and J lost 5 bases. Germline values: CDR1 SNHLY, CDR2 FYNNEI. The CDR3 spans 13 residues. CDR3 loop: CASRDRVGYGYTF. CDR3 nucleotide sequence: TGTGCCAGCAGGGACAGGGTAGGATATGGCTACACCTTC.

V usage is TRBV19 and J usage is TRBJ2-1; TRBD2 matches 11 bases. V shed 9 bases and J 3 bases; nucleotides not matched to a gene: 1. The CDR3 is made up of 13 amino acids. Germline loops: CDR1 LNHDA, CDR2 SQIVND (reference sequence). Written as DNA, the CDR3 is TGTGCCAGCGGGACTAGCGGCTACAATGAGCAGTTCTTC. It encodes CASGTSGYNEQFF.

This chain connects TRBV9 to TRBJ2-2; D is perhaps TRBD2 (6 bases). CDR3 length equals 15 residues. Between the trimmed V and J ends, which lost 4 bases and 6 bases, there was a span of 16 bases. Per germline, CDR1 SGDLS and CDR2 YYNGEE. The CDR3 coding sequence is TGTGCCAGCAGCTTTCGATCCGGGGGATCCGGGGAGCTGTTTTTT. This translates into CASSFRSGGSGELFF.

V gene TRBV10-2 combines with J gene TRBJ2-5; TRBD2 matches at 10 bases. The CDR3 sequence is 16 residues long. CDR1 is WSHSY and CDR2 is SAAADI in the germline V gene. The V segment lost 3 bases and the J segment 6 bases; nucleotides outside the gene matches: 10. The DNA for the CDR3 is TGCGCCAGCAGTGATCGGGTAGCGGGAGGATATAAGACCCAGTACTTC. Protein sequence: CASSDRVAGGYKTQYF.

V gene TRBV6-2 or TRBV6-3 combines with J gene TRBJ1-1; D unclear. Trimming stripped 8 bases from V and 1 base from J, with 14 bases between. The CDR3 is made up of 14 amino acids. CDR1 and CDR2 from the germline V gene are MNHEY and SVGEGT. The CDR3 here is CASRPPPGNTEAFF. The CDR3 nucleotides read TGTGCCAGCCGCCCGCCTCCAGGGAACACTGAAGCTTTCTTT.

The gene calls are TRBV3-1 (or the pseudogene TRBV3-2) and TRBJ2-5; 7 nucleotides align to TRBD1. This CDR3 contains 13 residues. V dropped 4 bases and J dropped 5; count of bases not matched to a gene: 4. Germline assignment: CDR1 LGHDT and CDR2 YNNKEL (reference sequence). The CDR3 bases are TGTGCCAGCAGCCGACAGGGTCAGGAGACCCAGTACTTC. This gives the protein CASSRQGQETQYF.

The chain recombines TRBV6-5 with TRBJ2-3, with D unresolved. The CDR3 extends over 14 amino acids. Trimming stripped 6 bases from V and 2 bases from J, with 12 bases between. Germline V lookup: CDR1 MNHEY, CDR2 SVGAGI. CDR3 region: CASRSRPDTDTQYF. CDR3 nucleotide sequence: TGTGCCAGCAGAAGCCGTCCCGACACAGATACGCAGTATTTT.

This chain connects TRBV10-3 to TRBJ2-7; 11 bases are a match to TRBD2. This CDR3 is 15 amino acids long. J lost 5 bases, V lost 5 bases, and 8 bases had no gene match. In germline, CDR1 is ENHRY, CDR2 SYGVKD. The CDR3 protein is CAISLAETSGNEQYF. The CDR3 DNA sequence: TGTGCCATCAGTCTGGCGGAGACTAGCGGGAACGAGCAGTACTTC.

This chain uses TRBV6-1 with TRBJ1-1, with D maybe TRBD1 (6 bases). The CDR3 is made up of 15 amino acids. CDR1 is MNHNS, CDR2 SASEGT, per germline. V lost 2 bases, J lost 4 bases, and 14 bases lay in between. Here the CDR3 DNA reads TGTGCCAGCAGTGAACGCGGGGGGCTGGCCACTGAAGCTTTCTTT. Its protein product is CASSERGGLATEAFF.

The CDR3 reads CASSLIRTSGSYNEQFF. The DNA of the CDR3 is TGTGCCAGCAGTTTAATAAGGACTAGCGGCTCCTACAATGAGCAGTTCTTC. The chain has TRBV27 and TRBJ2-1; TRBD2 matches at 10 bases. Germline CDR1 MNHEY, CDR2 SMNVEV (reference sequence). J was trimmed by 0 bases and V by 2 bases; bases with no gene match: 4. The CDR3 length is 17 residues.

The chain has TRBV19 and TRBJ2-7; D might be TRBD1 (5 bases). The CDR3 consists of 13 residues. Trimming removed 3 bases at V and 3 bases at J, with 9 bases between. Germline loops: CDR1 LNHDA, CDR2 SQIVND (reference sequence). In DNA form, the CDR3 reads TGTGCCAGTAGTATTCAGGGCTTCTACGAGCAGTACTTC. Amino acids: CASSIQGFYEQYF.

The chain links TRBV27 to TRBJ1-2, with TRBD1 identical over 7 bases. Germline loops: CDR1 MNHEY, CDR2 SMNVEV (reference sequence). After removal of 4 bases from V and 0 bases from J, the junction contained 8 bases not matched to a gene. This CDR3 has 16 residues. CDR3 sequence reads: CASSSSRDSPNYGYTF. The CDR3 DNA reads TGTGCCAGCAGTTCAAGTCGGGACAGCCCTAACTATGGCTACACCTTC.

V and J are TRBV30 and TRBJ2-7, with a tentative D call TRBD2 (5 bases). This CDR3 has 15 amino acids. The germline V gene encodes CDR1 GTSNPN and CDR2 SVGIG (reference sequence). V was trimmed by 1 base and J by 2 bases, leaving 15 bases between them. CDR3 bases: TGTGCCTGGAGTGGAGTCGGGGTAGGGACCTACGAGCAGTACTTC. Protein sequence: CAWSGVGVGTYEQYF.

This chain connects TRBV9 to TRBJ1-4, with 7 bases lining up with TRBD1. The germline CDR1 and CDR2 sequences are SGDLS and YYNGEE. The CDR3 runs to 15 residues. Trimming at V came to 4 bases and at J to 5 bases, leaving 8 bases not matched to a gene. CDR3 in DNA: TGTGCCAGCAGCCCAGAGGGACAGATCAATGAAAAACTGTTTTTT. It specifies CASSPEGQINEKLFF.

This chain links TRBV6-5 with TRBJ2-7, with 10 bases fitting TRBD2. After removal of 4 bases from V and 6 bases from J, the junction contained 6 bases not matched to a gene. Germline values: CDR1 MNHEY, CDR2 SVGAGI. The CDR3 covers 14 residues. The CDR3 sequence is CASSSSSGSSEQYF. The DNA for the CDR3 is TGTGCCAGCAGTTCTTCTAGCGGGAGCAGCGAGCAGTACTTC.

V usage is TRBV19 and J usage is TRBJ2-7, with 8 bases that match TRBD1. The CDR3 has 14 amino acids. After removal of 4 bases from V and 3 bases from J, the junction contained 5 bases not matched to a gene. Germline assignment: CDR1 LNHDA and CDR2 SQIVND (reference sequence). The CDR3, as DNA: TGTGCCAGTAGTAAGGGACAGGCGCACTACGAGCAGTACTTC. Translated: CASSKGQAHYEQYF.